The present TCR beta chain was sequenced within a study of blood T cell repertoires in COVID-19. Per the authors' pipeline: The assay estimated nucleated cells by amplifying reference gene primers. The assay was immunoSEQ multiplex PCR, and TCRdb's table has in-frame clones only and misses some. V and J calls and clone size are copied from that table; D and trimming were computed from the DNA. The sample shows approximately 91,000 clones, around 90% of them seen only once. The germline V gene has CDR1 MNHEY and CDR2 SVGAGI. CDR3 length equals 13 residues. Trimming pared 8 bases from V and 3 bases from J, leaving 14 bases between.

The chain couples TRBV6-5 to TRBJ2-7, with TRBD2 as a possible D gene (6 bases). Sequencing was carried out using peripheral blood. The origin of this receptor is a man aged 65-85 years with acute or convalescent COVID-19. CDR3 sequence: CASSRRGYYEQYF. In DNA, the CDR3 is TGTGCCAGCTCGCGGCGGGGCTACTACGAGCAGTACTTC.